The clone carrying this T cell receptor (beta chain) was counted between two and nine times. Its antigen is not known. This specimen comes from a study of post-analysis software for immune sequencing data. About the research overall: Courses of disease covered relapsing-remitting, secondary progressive and progressive-relapsing multiple sclerosis.

Unique molecular identifiers were present in the TCR beta cDNA libraries. TCRdb used MiXCR to reprocess the PCR reads, holding one entry per CDR3 protein. The sample has hundreds of thousands of distinct CDR3 sequences; roughly 27% are singletons. In germline, CDR1 is WNHNN, CDR2 SYGVQD (reference sequence). The CDR3 extends over 12 amino acids. The ends were cut back, 3 bases at V and 8 bases at J, with 8 bases in the middle. General study results and limits: When patients were compared with controls, about five TRBV segments were more frequent, TRBV5-6, TRBV5-1 and TRBV20-1 among them. Same-batch preparations were strongly co-clustered by F measure. Significantly lower normalized Chao1 diversity was found in patients with multiple sclerosis relative to controls.

The receptor's source is a girl aged 10-17 years with multiple sclerosis. The V gene is TRBV10-1, the J gene TRBJ2-1; the D is unclear. Sequenced: blood. The CDR3 loop is CASSDTRDEQFF. The CDR3 DNA is TGCGCCAGCAGTGACACCCGGGATGAGCAGTTCTTC.